This TCR beta chain was identified in a study of T cell responses to AZD1222 COVID-19 vaccine (dated by TCRdb to about 2021). Background on the whole study: AZD1222 recipients whose second dose came at about 4 weeks and those whose second dose came at about 12 weeks were combined into one group, since spike-specific TCR depth and breadth did not differ between the two schedules. Trial participants were enrolled by age into 18-55, 56-69 and 70-plus year subgroups, with roughly 160, 29 and 62 TCR-sequenced participants respectively. A total of just over 230 trial participants underwent TCR sequencing, of whom roughly 210 had received two doses of AZD1222 and about 25 had received two doses of the MenACWY control vaccine.

The time point tag for this specimen amounts to: baseline before first vaccination. Samples from vaccinated people were obtained from the UK trials COV001 and COV002, which included a single-blind randomized controlled phase 2/3 trial of AZD1222 (ChAdOx1 nCoV-19) in healthy adults. Trial participant PBMC samples were collected at day 0 and day 28 after the second dose for TCRbeta chain sequencing. Concerning this clone: Its antigen remains undetermined. Base qualities are not provided; no much larger clone lies one nucleotide away.

The germline V gene yields SNHLY for CDR1 and FYNNEI for CDR2. Relative to germline, V is 7 bases shorter and J is 3 bases shorter, with 17 bases between their ends. The CDR3 contains 15 residues, cysteine and phenylalanine counted. Here the CDR3 DNA is all that survives: 45 bases in frame from base 1. Findings and caveats that apply to the study as a whole: After two AZD1222 doses, spike-specific TCR breadth and depth were significantly higher than at day 0 and than in MenACWY recipients. The 56-69-year group was small, and its depth increase did not reach significance, likely because of low power. Participants were mostly white British and included more females than males, and it was suggested by the authors that clonal diversity may have been underestimated. Reportedly, close to half of the unique spike-specific TCRs recognized epitopes lying outside the regions that are mutated in the B.1.351 and B.1.1.7 variants. The whole spike protein was spanned by vaccine-associated CD4 TCRs, and dominant responses were seen in regions 160-218 and 743-854. Because no samples from the day 14 peak response were available, repertoires could be characterized only after the peak T cell response. Conclusions about previously exposed vaccinees are limited, since just a handful of AZD1222 recipients were seropositive for SARS-CoV-2 at baseline.

The CDR3 regions of human TCRbeta chains were analyzed by immunosequencing. For the original study's pipeline: Repertoire TCRs were checked for matches against a reference library of SARS-CoV-2-specific TCRs that had been generated using the MIRA antigen-specificity platform. Breadth meant the fraction of unique TCRs that were SARS-CoV-2-associated, whereas depth meant the fraction of total T cells that were SARS-CoV-2-associated. Each spike-specific TCR was assigned to its reactive spike region and to a CD4 or CD8 class using the MIRA data. Log10-transformed breadth and depth values were compared by one-way ANOVA with Sidak's multiple comparisons tests. Not all clones reach the TCRdb copy of this immuneACCESS table, which keeps in-frame sequences only. Checked studies attribute under half of the gap to unresolved V genes and leave the rest unexplained. That table is the source of V, J and clone size, and D and trimming were worked out from the DNA. The sample yields about 150,000 clones; 75% to 95% were counted once. The leading ten clones occupy approximately 1.8% of the sample.

This receptor was taken from an adult in good health. The chain uses TRBV2 and TRBJ2-3, with TRBD2 tentatively as D gene (6 bases match). Sequences were derived from peripheral blood, sampled on day 0 of AZD1222 vaccination. The sequenced DNA is TGTGCCAGCACCGGCCGGGGCGGGAAAACAGATACGCAGTATTTT. Protein translation: CASTGRGGKTDTQYF.